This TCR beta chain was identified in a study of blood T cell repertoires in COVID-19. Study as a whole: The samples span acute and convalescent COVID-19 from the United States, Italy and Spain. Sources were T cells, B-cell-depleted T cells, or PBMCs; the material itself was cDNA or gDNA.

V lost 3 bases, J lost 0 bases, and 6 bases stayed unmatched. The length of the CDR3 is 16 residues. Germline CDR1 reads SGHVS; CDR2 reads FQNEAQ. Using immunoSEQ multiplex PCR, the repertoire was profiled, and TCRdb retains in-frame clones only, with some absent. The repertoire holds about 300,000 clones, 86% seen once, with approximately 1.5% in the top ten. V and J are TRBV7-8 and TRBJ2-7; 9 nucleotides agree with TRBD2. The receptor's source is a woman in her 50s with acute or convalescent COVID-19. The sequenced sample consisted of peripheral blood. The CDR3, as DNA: TGTGCCAGCAGCTTCGTGGTAGCGGGAGCCTCCTACGAGCAGTACTTC. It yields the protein CASSFVVAGASYEQYF.